These T cell receptor beta chains were read from a single sample in a study of T cells in localized non-small cell lung cancer. Assay used: immunoSEQ multiplex PCR; TCRdb lists only in-frame clones, some missing. The profile covers approximately 28,000 clones, with about 80% appearing a single time and approximately 5.4% taken by the ten largest. Sequenced material: peripheral blood mononuclear cells, taken before any cancer treatment. These receptors were obtained from a man aged 40 to 70 with stage III lung adenocarcinoma. CDR3s include the opening cysteine and the closing phenylalanine or tryptophan. D genes are given only for firm matches. Not all rows give a size; the values are once, few, many and, for expanded clones, a class.

d_gene: -
abundance: -
j_gene: TRBJ1-3
v_gene: TRBV10-1
CDR3nt: TGCGCCAGCAGTGAGATCCTTGGAAACACCATATATTTT
CDR3aa: CASSEILGNTIYF

d_gene: -
abundance: once
j_gene: TRBJ2-5
v_gene: TRBV19
CDR3nt: TGTGCCAGTAGTATAATGGGGGCTGGTCAAGAGACCCAGTACTTC
CDR3aa: CASSIMGAGQETQYF

d_gene: TRBD1
abundance: few
j_gene: TRBJ2-6
v_gene: TRBV2
CDR3nt: TGTGCCAGCAGTGACTTGGGGACAGGGGGCGTCCTGACTTTC
CDR3aa: CASSDLGTGGVLTF

d_gene: -
abundance: -
j_gene: TRBJ2-3
v_gene: TRBV10-3
CDR3nt: TGTGCCATCAGTCCGGACATGACAGATACGCAGTATTTT
CDR3aa: CAISPDMTDTQYF

d_gene: -
abundance: few
j_gene: TRBJ1-5
v_gene: TRBV6-6
CDR3nt: TGTGCCAGCAGCAAAGCCCAGCAGGGCCACAATCAGCCCCAGCATTTT
CDR3aa: CASSKAQQGHNQPQHF

d_gene: -
abundance: -
j_gene: TRBJ2-6
v_gene: TRBV5-1
CDR3nt: TGCGCCAGCAGCTCCCTGGCAGCGTCCTCTGGGGCCAACGTCCTGACTTTC
CDR3aa: CASSSLAASSGANVLTF

d_gene: -
abundance: -
j_gene: TRBJ1-2
v_gene: TRBV30
CDR3nt: TGTGCCTGGAGTAAGGGGGACAACTATGGCTACACCTTC
CDR3aa: CAWSKGDNYGYTF

d_gene: TRBD1
abundance: -
j_gene: TRBJ2-1
v_gene: TRBV4-1
CDR3nt: TGCGCCAGCAGCCAAGACCCCTTACAGGGGCTCAATGAGCAGTTCTTC
CDR3aa: CASSQDPLQGLNEQFF

d_gene: -
abundance: -
j_gene: TRBJ1-3
v_gene: TRBV30
CDR3nt: TGTGCCTGGACGGCAGGACTCTCTGGAAACACCATATATTTT
CDR3aa: CAWTAGLSGNTIYF

d_gene: -
abundance: -
j_gene: TRBJ2-1
v_gene: TRBV19
CDR3nt: TGTGCCAGTAGTATCGGACCAGGGGGGATCCACTATGAGCAGTTCTTC
CDR3aa: CASSIGPGGIHYEQFF

d_gene: TRBD1
abundance: -
j_gene: TRBJ1-4
v_gene: TRBV6-1
CDR3nt: TGTGCCAGCAGCGCCGGGACAGGGGAAGAAAAACTGTTTTTT
CDR3aa: CASSAGTGEEKLFF

d_gene: -
abundance: -
j_gene: TRBJ1-1
v_gene: TRBV6-6
CDR3nt: TGTGCCAGCAGTTACGTTCCAACGAATATAGAAGAAGCTTTCTTT
CDR3aa: CASSYVPTNIEEAFF

d_gene: TRBD2
abundance: -
j_gene: TRBJ2-1
v_gene: TRBV7-2
CDR3nt: TGTGCCAGCAGCCGAGGACTAGTCGGATTATACAATGAGCAGTTCTTC
CDR3aa: CASSRGLVGLYNEQFF

d_gene: TRBD1
abundance: -
j_gene: TRBJ1-2
v_gene: TRBV23-1
CDR3nt: TGCGCCGGCCAGACAGGGAAAGGCACTAACTATGGCTACACCTTC
CDR3aa: CAGQTGKGTNYGYTF

d_gene: -
abundance: -
j_gene: TRBJ1-2
v_gene: TRBV9
CDR3nt: TGTGCCAGCAGCGTAGGGGGCCAAGGTGGCTACACCTTC
CDR3aa: CASSVGGQGGYTF

d_gene: -
abundance: -
j_gene: TRBJ1-5
v_gene: TRBV10-3
CDR3nt: TGTGCCATCAAAAACGACAGGACGGATCAGCCCCAGCATTTT
CDR3aa: CAIKNDRTDQPQHF

d_gene: -
abundance: -
j_gene: TRBJ1-1
v_gene: TRBV28
CDR3nt: TGTGCCAGCAGGGGGAACAGGGACACTGAAGCTTTCTTT
CDR3aa: CASRGNRDTEAFF

d_gene: TRBD1
abundance: -
j_gene: TRBJ2-7
v_gene: TRBV19
CDR3nt: TGTGCCAGTAGCCCTAACACAGGGGGCTACGAGCAGTACTTC
CDR3aa: CASSPNTGGYEQYF

d_gene: -
abundance: -
j_gene: TRBJ2-5
v_gene: TRBV14
CDR3nt: TGTGCCAGCAGCCAGTGGAAGACCCAGTACTTC
CDR3aa: CASSQWKTQYF

d_gene: -
abundance: -
j_gene: TRBJ1-3
v_gene: TRBV27
CDR3nt: TGTGCCAGCAGTTTCAGCTTCTCTGGAAACACCATATATTTT
CDR3aa: CASSFSFSGNTIYF

d_gene: TRBD2
abundance: -
j_gene: TRBJ2-7
v_gene: TRBV7-8
CDR3nt: TGTGCCAGCAGCTTAACTAGCGCGCGGGGCGAGCAGTACTTC
CDR3aa: CASSLTSARGEQYF

d_gene: -
abundance: once
j_gene: TRBJ1-6
v_gene: TRBV4-1
CDR3nt: TGCGCCAGCAGCCAAGTGGGGGGACCCACTAGCTCCTATAATTCACCCCTCCACTTT
CDR3aa: CASSQVGGPTSSYNSPLHF

d_gene: TRBD2
abundance: -
j_gene: TRBJ2-7
v_gene: TRBV7-2
CDR3nt: TGTGCCAGCAGCTGGACTAGCGGGAGGGCCTACGAGCAGTACTTC
CDR3aa: CASSWTSGRAYEQYF

d_gene: TRBD1
abundance: -
j_gene: TRBJ1-3
v_gene: TRBV18
CDR3nt: TGTGCCAGCTCACCCCAGGGGGTCTCTGGAAACACCATATATTTT
CDR3aa: CASSPQGVSGNTIYF

d_gene: -
abundance: -
j_gene: TRBJ1-2
v_gene: TRBV6-1
CDR3nt: TGTGCCAGCATGAGGGCACGGAGGTCTTATGGCTACACCTTC
CDR3aa: CASMRARRSYGYTF

d_gene: -
abundance: -
j_gene: TRBJ2-3
v_gene: TRBV19
CDR3nt: TGTGCCAGTAGACCGTTAGGCACAGATACGCAGTATTTT
CDR3aa: CASRPLGTDTQYF

d_gene: -
abundance: -
j_gene: TRBJ2-3
v_gene: TRBV4-1
CDR3nt: TGCGCCAGCAGCCCTCTAAGCCGACCCACAGATACGCAGTATTTT
CDR3aa: CASSPLSRPTDTQYF

d_gene: TRBD2
abundance: -
j_gene: TRBJ2-1
v_gene: TRBV2
CDR3nt: TGTGCCAGCAGACTAGCGGGGGAGCAGTTCTTC
CDR3aa: CASRLAGEQFF

d_gene: TRBD1
abundance: few
j_gene: TRBJ1-5
v_gene: TRBV27
CDR3nt: TGTGCCAGCAGTCAGACAGGGGGATTGAATCAGCCCCAGCATTTT
CDR3aa: CASSQTGGLNQPQHF

d_gene: TRBD1
abundance: -
j_gene: TRBJ1-5
v_gene: TRBV18
CDR3nt: TGTGCCAGCTCACCGGGACAGGGCGGTCAGCCCCAGCATTTT
CDR3aa: CASSPGQGGQPQHF

d_gene: -
abundance: -
j_gene: TRBJ2-2
v_gene: TRBV19
CDR3nt: TGTGCCAGTAAAGGGATTTCGAACACCGGGGAGCTGTTTTTT
CDR3aa: CASKGISNTGELFF

d_gene: -
abundance: -
j_gene: TRBJ2-7
v_gene: TRBV6-6
CDR3nt: TGTGCCAGCCTATGGGACCTTGCCTACGAGCAGTACTTC
CDR3aa: CASLWDLAYEQYF

d_gene: -
abundance: -
j_gene: TRBJ1-3
v_gene: TRBV28
CDR3nt: TGTGCCAGCAGTTTGTTGAGGGTTTCTGGAAACACCATATATTTT
CDR3aa: CASSLLRVSGNTIYF

d_gene: TRBD1
abundance: few
j_gene: TRBJ2-5
v_gene: TRBV5-1
CDR3nt: TGCGCCAGCAGCACGGGACAGGAAAAAGAGACCCAGTACTTC
CDR3aa: CASSTGQEKETQYF

d_gene: TRBD1
abundance: -
j_gene: TRBJ1-2
v_gene: TRBV6-5
CDR3nt: TGTGCCAGCAGTCATAAGGACAGGGCCTATGGCTACACCTTC
CDR3aa: CASSHKDRAYGYTF

d_gene: -
abundance: -
j_gene: TRBJ2-1
v_gene: TRBV11-2
CDR3nt: TGTGCCAGCAGCTTAGCGGGAGGGGGCTATGAGCAGTTCTTC
CDR3aa: CASSLAGGGYEQFF

d_gene: TRBD1
abundance: -
j_gene: TRBJ1-6
v_gene: TRBV11-2
CDR3nt: TGTGCCAGCAGCACCCGACAGGGATCAAATTCACCCCTCCACTTT
CDR3aa: CASSTRQGSNSPLHF

d_gene: TRBD1
abundance: -
j_gene: TRBJ1-1
v_gene: TRBV11-2
CDR3nt: TGTGCCAGCAGCGCCCCGGGACAGGAAGCTTTCTTT
CDR3aa: CASSAPGQEAFF

d_gene: TRBD2
abundance: -
j_gene: TRBJ2-1
v_gene: TRBV2
CDR3nt: TGTGCCAGCAGTAGCGGGGGGGACAATGAGCAGTTCTTC
CDR3aa: CASSSGGDNEQFF

d_gene: -
abundance: -
j_gene: TRBJ1-4
v_gene: TRBV27
CDR3nt: TGTGCCAGCAGTCGTAGGGGTAATGAAAAACTGTTTTTT
CDR3aa: CASSRRGNEKLFF

d_gene: -
abundance: -
j_gene: TRBJ1-1
v_gene: TRBV7-9
CDR3nt: TGTGCCAGCACGAAGACAGCCACCTCGATGAACACTGAAGCTTTCTTT
CDR3aa: CASTKTATSMNTEAFF

d_gene: -
abundance: -
j_gene: TRBJ1-4
v_gene: TRBV18
CDR3nt: TGTGCCAGCTCACCCCGTGAGACAACTAATGAAAAACTGTTTTTT
CDR3aa: CASSPRETTNEKLFF

d_gene: TRBD1
abundance: -
j_gene: TRBJ2-5
v_gene: TRBV18
CDR3nt: TGTGCCAGCTCGCCAGGGACAGGGCCAGCAGTAGAGACCCAGTACTTC
CDR3aa: CASSPGTGPAVETQYF